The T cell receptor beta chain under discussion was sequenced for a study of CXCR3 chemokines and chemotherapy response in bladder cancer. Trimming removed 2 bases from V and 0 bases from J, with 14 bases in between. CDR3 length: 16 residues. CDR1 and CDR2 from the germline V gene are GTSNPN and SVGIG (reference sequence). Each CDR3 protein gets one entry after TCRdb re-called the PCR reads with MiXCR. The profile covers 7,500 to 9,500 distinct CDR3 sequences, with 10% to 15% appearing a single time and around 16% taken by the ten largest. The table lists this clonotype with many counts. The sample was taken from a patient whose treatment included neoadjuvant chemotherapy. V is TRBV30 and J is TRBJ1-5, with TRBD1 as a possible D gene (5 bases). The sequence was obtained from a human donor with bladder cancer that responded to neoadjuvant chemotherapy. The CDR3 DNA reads TGTGCCTGGAGTTCTCCTGGGACTCGTAGCAATCAGCCCCAGCATTTT. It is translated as CAWSSPGTRSNQPQHF. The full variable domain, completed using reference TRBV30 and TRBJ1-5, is SQTIHQWPATLVQPVGSPLSLECTVEGTSNPNLYWYRQAAGRGLQLLFYSVGIGQISSEVPQNLSASRPQDRQFILSSKKLLLSDSGFYLCAWSSPGTRSNQPQHFGDGTRLSIL.